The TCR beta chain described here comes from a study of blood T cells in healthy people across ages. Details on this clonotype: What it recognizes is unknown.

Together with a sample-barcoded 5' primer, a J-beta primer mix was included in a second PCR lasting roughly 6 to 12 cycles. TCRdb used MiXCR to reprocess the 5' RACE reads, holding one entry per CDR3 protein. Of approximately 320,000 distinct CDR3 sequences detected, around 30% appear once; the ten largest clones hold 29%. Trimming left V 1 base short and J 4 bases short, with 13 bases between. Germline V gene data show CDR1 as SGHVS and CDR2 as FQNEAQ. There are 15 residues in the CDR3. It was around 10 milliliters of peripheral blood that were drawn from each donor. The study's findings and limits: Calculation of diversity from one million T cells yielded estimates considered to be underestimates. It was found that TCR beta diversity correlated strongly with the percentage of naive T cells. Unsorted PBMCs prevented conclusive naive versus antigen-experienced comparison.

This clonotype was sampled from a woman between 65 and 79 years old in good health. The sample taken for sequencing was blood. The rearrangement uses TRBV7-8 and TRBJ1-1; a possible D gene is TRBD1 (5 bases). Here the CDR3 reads CASSLEVGRVTEAFF. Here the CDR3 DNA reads TGTGCCAGCAGCTTAGAGGTGGGGCGCGTCACTGAAGCTTTCTTT.